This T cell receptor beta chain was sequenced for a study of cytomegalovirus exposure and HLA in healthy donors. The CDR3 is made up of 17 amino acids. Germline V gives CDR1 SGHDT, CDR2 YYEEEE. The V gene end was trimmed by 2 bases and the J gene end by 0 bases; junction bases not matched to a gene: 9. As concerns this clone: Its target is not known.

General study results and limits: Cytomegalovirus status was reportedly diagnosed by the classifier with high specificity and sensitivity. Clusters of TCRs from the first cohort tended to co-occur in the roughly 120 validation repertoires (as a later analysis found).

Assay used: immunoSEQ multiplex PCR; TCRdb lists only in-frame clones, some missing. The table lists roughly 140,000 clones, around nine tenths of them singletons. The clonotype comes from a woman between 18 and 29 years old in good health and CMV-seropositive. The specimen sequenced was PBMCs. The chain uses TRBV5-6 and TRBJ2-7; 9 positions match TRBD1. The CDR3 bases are TGTGCCAGCAGCTTACGGGTAGGGACAGGGCCCTCCTACGAGCAGTACTTC. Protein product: CASSLRVGTGPSYEQYF.